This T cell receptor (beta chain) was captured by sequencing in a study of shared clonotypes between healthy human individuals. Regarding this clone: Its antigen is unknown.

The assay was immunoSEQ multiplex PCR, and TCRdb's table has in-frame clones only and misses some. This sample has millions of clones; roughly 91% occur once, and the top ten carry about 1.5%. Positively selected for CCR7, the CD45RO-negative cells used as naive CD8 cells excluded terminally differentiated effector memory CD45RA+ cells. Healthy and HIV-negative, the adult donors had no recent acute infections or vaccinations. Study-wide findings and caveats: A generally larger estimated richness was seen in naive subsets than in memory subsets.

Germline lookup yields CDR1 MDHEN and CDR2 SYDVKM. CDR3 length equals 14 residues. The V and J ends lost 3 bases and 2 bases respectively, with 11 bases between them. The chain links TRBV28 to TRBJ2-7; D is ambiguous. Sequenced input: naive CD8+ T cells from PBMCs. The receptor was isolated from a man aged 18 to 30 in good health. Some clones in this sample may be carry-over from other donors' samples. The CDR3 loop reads CASSFDGPAYEQYF. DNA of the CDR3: TGTGCCAGCAGTTTTGACGGGCCTGCCTACGAGCAGTACTTC.